This T cell receptor (beta chain) was captured in a study of T cell repertoires in cytomegalovirus infection. Trimming removed 2 bases at V and 3 bases at J, with 16 bases between. There are 16 residues in the CDR3. Germline V gene data show CDR1 as MNHGY and CDR2 as SAAAGT. Remarks on this clonotype: Antigen: not known.

Study-level findings and limits: In two of eight donors, the top clonotype was HLA-C-restricted CMV-specific.

TCRdb reprocessed the reads via MiXCR and lists one record per CDR3 protein. Of 570,000 or so distinct CDR3 sequences in the sample, about 39% were seen once. Material: cultured PBMCs, obtained from culture after CMV antigen stimulation. The V call is TRBV6-8, the J call TRBJ2-5, with TRBD1 as a possible D gene (6 bases). This TCR was recovered from a human donor in good health (CMV status not recorded). Some clones in this sample may be carry-over from other donors' samples. Here the CDR3 DNA reads TGTGCCAGCAGTTACATGGGGGCCGGCAGCGAAGAGACCCAGTACTTC. Translated: CASSYMGAGSEETQYF.